The next 25 T cell receptor beta chains were all read from a single sample in a study of cytomegalovirus exposure and HLA in healthy donors. A multiplex PCR was run with 60 Vbeta primers and 13 Jbeta primers. Only in-frame clones appear in the TCRdb table, and some are missing; sequencing was by immunoSEQ multiplex PCR. This sample yields about 150,000 clones, of which roughly 80% are seen a single time; more than 5.5% belongs to the top ten. Sequences were obtained from PBMCs. The receptors stem from a man aged 25-40 years in good health and CMV-seropositive.

The chain uses TRBV19 and TRBJ2-5, with 9 bases that match TRBD2. Germline assignment: CDR1 LNHDA and CDR2 SQIVND (reference sequence). J was trimmed by 0 bases and V by 3 bases; bases with no gene match: 5. CDR3 length equals 16 residues. The CDR3 DNA sequence: TGTGCCAGTAGTATCCAGCGGGGGGTAAACCAAGAGACCCAGTACTTC. It encodes CASSIQRGVNQETQYF.

This clone is a singleton in its sample. The chain links TRBV18 to TRBJ2-2; possible D gene TRBD2, 5 bases. In germline, CDR1 is KGHSH, CDR2 LQKENI. CDR3 size: 14 residues. The germline V and J ends were trimmed by 3 bases and 4 bases, with 9 bases remaining between them. The CDR3 here is CASSPPAGTGELFF. CDR3 sequence (DNA): TGTGCCAGCTCACCTCCGGCGGGCACCGGGGAGCTGTTTTTT.

The genes are TRBV28 and TRBJ1-1, with D possibly being TRBD1 (5 bases). The CDR3 is 13 residues long. Germline CDR1 MDHEN, CDR2 SYDVKM. Trimming removed 7 bases at V and 3 bases at J, with 12 bases between. CDR3 amino acids: CASTGQLDTEAFF. The CDR3 nucleotides are TGTGCCAGCACAGGGCAGCTAGACACTGAAGCTTTCTTT.

V gene TRBV7-2 combines with J gene TRBJ1-4; D not certain. Trimming removed 5 bases at V and 4 bases at J, with 14 bases between. This CDR3 region has 15 residues. Germline assignment: CDR1 SGHTA and CDR2 FQGNSA. Here the CDR3 DNA reads TGTGCCAGCAGCACAGAGGGCCAGAATAATGAAAAACTGTTTTTT. Its protein product is CASSTEGQNNEKLFF.

The genes are TRBV6-1 and TRBJ2-7; weak D call: TRBD2 (6 bases). CDR1 and CDR2 from the germline V gene are MNHNS and SASEGT. The CDR3 covers 16 residues. V gave up 2 bases and J gave up 7 bases, with 21 bases separating them. DNA for the CDR3: TGTGCCAGCAGTGAAATTGGGGGGAGAGGCCGGAGGGAGCAGTACTTC. Its translation is CASSEIGGRGRREQYF.

This chain uses TRBV30 with TRBJ1-3; 7 bases are a match to TRBD1. V lost 3 bases, J lost 4 bases, and 6 bases stayed unmatched. CDR3 length equals 14 residues. CDR1 GTSNPN and CDR2 SVGIG come from the germline V gene (reference sequence). The CDR3 DNA sequence: TGTGCCTGGAGCCGGACAGGCGGCGGAAACACCATATATTTT. Translating gives CAWSRTGGGNTIYF.

V is TRBV25-1 and J is TRBJ2-5; TRBD1 might be the D (6 bases). Germline V gene lookup returns CDR1 MGHDK and CDR2 SYGVNS. This CDR3 contains 15 residues. Deletions cut 2 bases from V and 2 bases from J, with 12 bases between. The CDR3 nucleotides are TGTGCCAGCAGTGAACGATGGCAGGGGCAAGAGACCCAGTACTTC. As protein: CASSERWQGQETQYF. Supplemented by reference TRBV25-1 and TRBJ2-5, the full variable domain reads EADIYQTPRYLVIGTGKKITLECSQTMGHDKMYWYQQDPGMELHLIHYSYGVNSTEKGDLSSESTVSRIRTEHFPLTLESARPSHTSQYLCASSERWQGQETQYFGPGTRLLVL.

V and J are TRBV30 and TRBJ1-4; 8 nucleotides align to TRBD1. With 4 bases clipped from V and 15 bases from J, the junction kept 16 bases outside the gene matches. CDR1 is GTSNPN and CDR2 is SVGIG in the germline V gene (reference sequence). CDR3 size: 14 residues. CDR3: CAWIPRQGASEMFF. The CDR3 DNA is TGTGCCTGGATCCCTCGGCAGGGGGCGTCTGAAATGTTTTTT.

The rearrangement joins TRBV6-5 to TRBJ2-5, with 7 bases fitting TRBD2. Germline trimming cut 2 bases from V and 1 base from J; bases unmatched to any gene: 1. CDR1 is MNHEY, CDR2 SVGAGI, per germline. This CDR3 contains 14 residues. CDR3 protein: CASSYVAGQETQYF. CDR3 in DNA: TGTGCCAGCAGTTACGTAGCGGGCCAAGAGACCCAGTACTTC.

The J gene is TRBJ2-2, the V gene TRBV6-1, with TRBD2 matching over 8 bases. V was clipped by 2 bases and J by 4 bases; unmatched bases: 12. The CDR3 is made up of 18 amino acids. Germline V gene lookup returns CDR1 MNHNS and CDR2 SASEGT. The CDR3 spells CASSEPQRGHRGTGELFF. CDR3 bases: TGTGCCAGCAGTGAACCCCAGCGGGGGCACCGCGGCACCGGGGAGCTGTTTTTT.

The chain combines TRBV28 with TRBJ2-5, with a tentative D call TRBD2 (6 bases). Trimming removed 5 bases from V and 1 base from J, with 11 bases in between. From germline, CDR1 is MDHEN and CDR2 SYDVKM. This CDR3 has 14 residues. The CDR3 DNA reads as TGTGCCAGCAGTACCTCGGGGGTCCAAGAGACCCAGTACTTC. This codes for CASSTSGVQETQYF. Variable domain in full (rest from reference TRBV28 and TRBJ2-5): DVKVTQSSRYLVKRTGEKVFLECVQDMDHENMFWYRQDPGLGLRLIYFSYDVKMKEKGDIPEGYSVSREKKERFSLILESASTNQTSMYLCASSTSGVQETQYFGPGTRLLVL.

The chain has TRBV7-2 and TRBJ1-5; 7 nucleotides line up with TRBD1. Trimming took 7 bases from V and 0 from J; bases not matched to a gene: 6. The CDR3 sequence is 15 residues long. Germline V CDR1 and CDR2: SGHTA, FQGNSA. CDR3 coding DNA: TGTGCCAGCACCCCGACAGGGAATAGCAATCAGCCCCAGCATTTT. It encodes CASTPTGNSNQPQHF.

The rearrangement links TRBV28 to TRBJ1-1; a weak D match, TRBD1 (5 bases). Trimming pared 4 bases from V and 5 bases from J, leaving 23 bases between. Germline CDR1 and CDR2: MDHEN and SYDVKM. The CDR3 spans 17 residues. This CDR3 reads CASSSIHTPGGDTEAFF. CDR3 DNA sequence: TGTGCCAGCAGTTCGATCCATACCCCCGGGGGAGATACTGAAGCTTTCTTT.

The V call is TRBV28, the J call TRBJ2-5, with 8 nucleotides matching TRBD2. This CDR3 contains 13 residues. V gave up 6 bases and J gave up 11 bases; unmatched junction bases: 11. Germline V gene lookup returns CDR1 MDHEN and CDR2 SYDVKM. This chain's CDR3 is CASRISGAPFQYF. CDR3 DNA sequence: TGTGCCAGCAGGATTAGCGGGGCCCCATTTCAGTACTTC.

The rearrangement joins TRBV7-7 to TRBJ2-2, with 9 bases fitting TRBD2. CDR1 is SSHAT, CDR2 FNYEAQ, per germline (reference sequence). The CDR3 covers 15 residues. Unmatched junction bases numbered 8, after V lost 5 bases and J lost 7 bases. The CDR3 sequence: CASSPLAGLVGELFF. For the CDR3, the DNA is TGTGCCAGCAGCCCTCTAGCGGGGCTCGTCGGGGAGCTGTTTTTT.

CDR3 region: CAGRSGSKEQYF. DNA for the CDR3: TGTGCGGGGAGGAGCGGGAGTAAAGAGCAGTACTTC. The chain uses TRBV14 and TRBJ2-7; 8 nucleotides match TRBD2. The CDR3 totals 12 residues. CDR1 SGHDN and CDR2 FVKESK come from the germline V gene.

The chain is built from TRBV11-2 and TRBJ2-6; 8 positions agree with TRBD1. Per germline, CDR1 SGHAT and CDR2 FQNNGV. J gave up 4 bases and V 3 bases, and 5 bases lay outside the gene matches. The CDR3 is 16 residues long. The DNA for the CDR3 is TGTGCCAGCAGCTTCCCGAGGACAGGGGGGGCCAACGTCCTGACTTTC. It translates to CASSFPRTGGANVLTF.

The rearrangement uses TRBV10-2 and TRBJ2-1, with 13 bases fitting TRBD2. V was pared by 3 bases and J by 4 bases, with 6 bases of the junction left unmatched. Germline V gene sequence: CDR1 WSHSY, CDR2 SAAADI. The CDR3 is made up of 17 amino acids. The CDR3: CASSDRLAGGNYNEQFF. In DNA form, the CDR3 reads TGCGCCAGCAGTGATCGACTAGCGGGAGGTAATTACAATGAGCAGTTCTTC.

V is TRBV5-3 and J is TRBJ2-1; D might be TRBD1 (6 bases). TRBV5-3 is annotated as an ORF whose role is uncertain. The CDR3 runs 17 residues. V shed 3 bases and J shed 4 bases, with 20 bases lying between them. The CDR3 loop is CARSSGVDQTTYNEQFF. The CDR3 DNA reads as TGTGCCAGAAGCTCAGGGGTCGACCAGACCACGTACAATGAGCAGTTCTTC.

This clone was picked up a small number of times. The chain employs TRBV10-3 and TRBJ2-2, with TRBD1 matching 8 bases. Germline V gene lookup returns CDR1 ENHRY and CDR2 SYGVKD. The V and J ends lost 4 bases and 3 bases, in that order; junction bases with no gene match: 1. The CDR3 consists of 14 residues. CDR3: CAISGGQDTGELFF. CDR3 sequence (DNA): TGTGCCATCAGTGGGGGACAGGACACCGGGGAGCTGTTTTTT.

A word on this clone: An end of the junction differs from the germline gene, which may be a read error. The CDR3 reads CSSAPLGGEQFF. The CDR3, as DNA: TGTTCCAGCGCCCCCCTAGGGGGTGAGCAGTTCTTC. The chain combines TRBV7-9 with TRBJ2-1; maybe TRBD1 (6 bases). The CDR3 sequence is 12 residues long. Germline V gives CDR1 SEHNR, CDR2 FQNEAQ (reference sequence). The full variable domain, completed using reference TRBV7-9 and TRBJ2-1, is DTGVSQNPRHKITKRGQNVTFRCDPISEHNRLYWYRQTLGQGPEFLTYFQNEAQLEKSRLLSDRFSAERPKGSFSTLEIQRTEQGDSAMYLCSSAPLGGEQFFGPGTRLTVL.

A single count supports this clone. The V and J genes are TRBV15 and TRBJ1-2; 8 bases agree with TRBD1. The V gene's germline CDR1 is LNHNV and CDR2 YYDKDF (reference sequence). J was trimmed by 5 bases and V by 5 bases; bases with no gene match: 10. The CDR3 covers 15 residues. DNA of the CDR3: TGTGCCACCAGCGCCCAGACAGGGGTTTGGTATGGCTACACCTTC. Translation gives CATSAQTGVWYGYTF.

CDR3 sequence: CASSEVGARLFF. The CDR3 region has the DNA TGTGCCAGCAGTGAAGTTGGAGCCAGGCTGTTTTTT. The chain links TRBV6-1 to TRBJ2-2; D unclear. Per the germline V gene, CDR1 is MNHNS and CDR2 is SASEGT. This CDR3 is built from 12 residues. The V gene lost 1 base and the J gene lost 13 bases, with 10 bases spanning the gap.

The chain has TRBV27 and TRBJ2-7, with TRBD1 matching over 9 bases. The junction had 5 bases not matched to a gene; V was cut back by 5 bases and J by 3 bases. Germline V lookup: CDR1 MNHEY, CDR2 SMNVEV (reference sequence). The CDR3 is 14 residues long. The CDR3 nucleotides are TGTGCCAGCAGTGCGACAGGGGGTTACTACGAGCAGTACTTC. This sequence encodes CASSATGGYYEQYF.

The chain recombines TRBV4-3 with TRBJ1-1; perhaps TRBD1 as D (5 bases). The CDR3 totals 13 residues. The V gene lost 0 bases and the J gene lost 7 bases, with 9 bases spanning the gap. Germline loops: CDR1 LGHNA, CDR2 YSLEER. DNA of the CDR3: TGCGCCAGCAGCCAAGATGGGGGGGATGAAGCTTTCTTT. Translated, it gives CASSQDGGDEAFF.